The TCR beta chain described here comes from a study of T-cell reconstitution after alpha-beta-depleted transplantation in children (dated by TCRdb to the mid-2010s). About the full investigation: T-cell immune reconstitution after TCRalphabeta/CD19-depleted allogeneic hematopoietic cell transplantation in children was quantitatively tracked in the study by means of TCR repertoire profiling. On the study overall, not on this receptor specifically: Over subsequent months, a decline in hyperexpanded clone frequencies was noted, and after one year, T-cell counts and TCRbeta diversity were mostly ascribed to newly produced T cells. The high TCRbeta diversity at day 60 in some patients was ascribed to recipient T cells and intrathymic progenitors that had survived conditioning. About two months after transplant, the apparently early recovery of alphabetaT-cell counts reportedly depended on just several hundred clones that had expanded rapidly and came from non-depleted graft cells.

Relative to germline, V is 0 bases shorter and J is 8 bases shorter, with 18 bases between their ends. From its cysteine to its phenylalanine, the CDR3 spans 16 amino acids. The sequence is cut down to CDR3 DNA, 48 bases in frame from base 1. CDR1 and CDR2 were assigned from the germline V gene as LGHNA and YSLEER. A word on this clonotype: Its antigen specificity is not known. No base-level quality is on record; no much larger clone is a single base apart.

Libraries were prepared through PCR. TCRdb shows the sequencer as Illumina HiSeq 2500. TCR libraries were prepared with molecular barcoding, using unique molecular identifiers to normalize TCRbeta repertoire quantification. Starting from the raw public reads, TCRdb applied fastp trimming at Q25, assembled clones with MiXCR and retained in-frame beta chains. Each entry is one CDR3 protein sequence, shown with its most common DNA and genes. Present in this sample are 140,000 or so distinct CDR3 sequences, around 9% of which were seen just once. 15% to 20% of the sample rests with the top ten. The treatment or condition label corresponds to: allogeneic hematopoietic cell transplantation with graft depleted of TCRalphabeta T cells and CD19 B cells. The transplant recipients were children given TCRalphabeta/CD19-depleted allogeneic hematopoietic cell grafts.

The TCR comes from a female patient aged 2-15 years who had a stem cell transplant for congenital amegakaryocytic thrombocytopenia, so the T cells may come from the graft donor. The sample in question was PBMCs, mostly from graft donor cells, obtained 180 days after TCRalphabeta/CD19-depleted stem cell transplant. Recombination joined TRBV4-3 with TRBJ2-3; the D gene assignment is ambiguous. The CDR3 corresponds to CASSQESEHGDITQYF. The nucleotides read TGCGCCAGCAGCCAAGAATCTGAACACGGCGACATTACGCAGTATTTT.